These 9 T cell receptor beta chains came from one sample sequenced in a study of identifying expanded T cells in peripheral blood (dated by TCRdb to about 2019). The method behind the library was the immunoSEQ multiplex PCR assay. Held by TCRdb, this immuneACCESS table contains in-frame sequences only and omits some clones. Under half of the omission traces to an unresolved V gene where checked; the cause of the rest is unknown. This sample lists 70,000 or so clones; almost 90% were detected once. Clones ranked in the top ten supply 2.5% to 3.5% of the sample. Sequencing was done on a sample of blood. These receptors all come from a person aged 18 to 70 in good health.

This sequence joins TRBV6-5 and TRBJ1-1, with unresolved D. Germline loops: CDR1 MNHEY, CDR2 SVGAGI. The CDR3 sequence is 13 residues long. The V and J ends lost 2 bases and 11 bases respectively, with 15 bases between them. The CDR3 spells CASSYLPGVQAFF. DNA of the CDR3: TGTGCCAGCAGTTACCTCCCCGGGGTACAGGCTTTCTTT.

This rearrangement joins TRBV6-5 to TRBJ1-2, with D unclear. The length of the CDR3 is 13 residues. Germline CDR1 MNHEY, CDR2 SVGAGI. V lost 2 bases to trimming and J lost 7 bases, with 11 bases between them. The CDR3 coding sequence is TGTGCCAGCAGTTACCAGGAATCGGGTGGCTACACCTTC. This codes for CASSYQESGGYTF.

In DNA form, the CDR3 reads TGTGCCAGCAGCAATACGGACTTAAATAGAAGGGGGGCGAGCTCTGGAAACACCATATATTTT. Translation gives CASSNTDLNRRGASSGNTIYF. The V gene is TRBV21-1, the J gene TRBJ1-3. TRBV21-1 is a documented pseudogene. The CDR3 totals 21 residues.

The chain employs TRBV4-3 and TRBJ1-2; D is unclear. This CDR3 is 13 amino acids long. The V gene's germline CDR1 is LGHNA and CDR2 YSLEER. Trimming removed 5 bases at V and 4 bases at J, with 11 bases between. The CDR3 reads CASSSLGSYGYTF. The CDR3 coding sequence is TGCGCCAGCAGCTCGCTGGGGTCCTATGGCTACACCTTC.

The CDR3 nucleotides read TGTGCCACCAGCAGAGCCCCCCAGGGATCTAACTATGGCTACACCTTC. The encoded protein is CATSRAPQGSNYGYTF. The chain joins TRBV15 to TRBJ1-2, with D possibly matching TRBD1 (5 bases). The length of the CDR3 is 16 residues. CDR1 and CDR2 from the germline V gene are LNHNV and YYDKDF (reference sequence). V was pared by 1 base and J by 0 bases, with 12 bases between.

The rearrangement joins TRBV6-5 to TRBJ2-3; D not certain. V was shortened by 0 bases and J by 2 bases, with 9 bases between the two germline ends. The length of the CDR3 is 15 residues. Per germline, CDR1 MNHEY and CDR2 SVGAGI. The CDR3 DNA is TGTGCCAGCAGTTACTCGGGCTCATACACAGATACGCAGTATTTT. Translating gives CASSYSGSYTDTQYF.

The table lists this clone with a few counts. This sequence joins TRBV7-8 and TRBJ1-5; tentative D call: TRBD1 (6 bases). Germline V gene data show CDR1 as SGHVS and CDR2 as FQNEAQ. This CDR3 has 13 amino acids. V was clipped by 4 bases and J by 6 bases, with 10 bases between them. For the CDR3, the DNA is TGTGCCAGCAGCTCGGACAGATCTCAGCCCCAGCATTTT. Residues: CASSSDRSQPQHF.

The chain joins TRBV10-3 to TRBJ1-4, with 7 bases fitting TRBD1. The CDR3 is made up of 13 amino acids. Trimming cost V 6 bases and J 8 bases; bases outside gene matches: 6. Germline V gene data show CDR1 as ENHRY and CDR2 as SYGVKD. Here the CDR3 reads CAIRGDRDEKLFF. The CDR3 DNA reads TGTGCCATCAGGGGAGACAGGGACGAAAAACTGTTTTTT.

The DNA for the CDR3 is TGTGCCAGCAGCTTTAGTCCCGGGACAGGGGAGACCCAGTACTTC. Translation: CASSFSPGTGETQYF. This chain links TRBV11-2 with TRBJ2-5; 9 bases are a match to TRBD1. The CDR3 is made up of 15 amino acids. CDR1 is SGHAT and CDR2 is FQNNGV in the germline V gene. Germline trimming cut 3 bases from V and 5 bases from J; bases unmatched to any gene: 7.